Listed here are 5 T cell receptor beta chains from one sample, sequenced in a study of T cell changes during pregnancy in multiple sclerosis (dated by TCRdb to the late 2010s). Library generation was performed with the immunoSEQ multiplex PCR assay. TCRdb stores this immuneACCESS table with in-frame sequences only. Part of the clones is absent; in the studies checked, under half of the shortfall reflects unresolved V genes, and no reason is known for the rest. The sample table contains 40,000 to 60,000 clones; only one count was recorded for 80% to 95% of them. Of the sample, 0.95% to 1% falls within the top ten clones. This specimen consisted of peripheral blood, obtained after pregnancy. These receptor sequences come from a female donor with multiple sclerosis, enrolled in a pregnancy study.

The sample holds one count of this clone. V usage is TRBV6-1 and J usage is TRBJ2-5; 12 bases are a match to TRBD1. The length of the CDR3 is 13 residues. The V gene end was trimmed by 10 bases and the J gene end by 4 bases; junction bases not matched to a gene: 4. CDR1 MNHNS and CDR2 SASEGT come from the germline V gene. CDR3 sequence (DNA): TGTGCCACCGGGACAGGGGGCGCAGAGACCCAGTACTTC. Translated, it gives CATGTGGAETQYF.

V usage is TRBV4-2 and J usage is TRBJ2-1; 8 positions match TRBD1. V shed 3 bases, J shed 7 bases, and the junction held 2 bases outside the gene matches. CDR1 and CDR2 from the germline V gene are LGHNA and YNFKEQ. CDR3 length: 13 residues. The DNA for the CDR3 is TGTGCCAGCAGCCAGACAGGGGCGAATGAGCAGTTCTTC. Amino acids: CASSQTGANEQFF.

The chain combines TRBV7-2 with TRBJ1-2; no definite D call. This CDR3 is 15 amino acids long. V dropped 1 base and J dropped 5 bases, with 14 bases sitting between them. CDR1 is SGHTA, CDR2 FQGNSA, per germline. The CDR3, as DNA: TGTGCCAGCAGCTTAGATCTGGGCGCGACGTATGGCTACACCTTC. Its translation: CASSLDLGATYGYTF.

The chain couples TRBV7-2 to TRBJ2-7, with D perhaps matching TRBD2 (6 bases). With 1 base removed from V and 2 bases from J, the gap between germline ends came to 15 bases. Germline CDR1 SGHTA, CDR2 FQGNSA. The CDR3 runs 16 residues. The CDR3 protein is CASSLVAGGFAYEQYF. CDR3 coding DNA: TGTGCCAGCAGCTTAGTGGCTGGGGGGTTTGCCTACGAGCAGTACTTC.

The chain uses TRBV7-9 and TRBJ1-2; D is unresolved. Trimming shortened V by 7 bases and J by 1 base, and 13 bases separated the two germline ends. The CDR3 length is 14 residues. Germline loops: CDR1 SEHNR, CDR2 FQNEAQ (reference sequence). This CDR3 reads CASTPPGFNYGYTF. DNA of the CDR3: TGTGCCAGCACCCCCCCGGGGTTTAACTATGGCTACACCTTC.